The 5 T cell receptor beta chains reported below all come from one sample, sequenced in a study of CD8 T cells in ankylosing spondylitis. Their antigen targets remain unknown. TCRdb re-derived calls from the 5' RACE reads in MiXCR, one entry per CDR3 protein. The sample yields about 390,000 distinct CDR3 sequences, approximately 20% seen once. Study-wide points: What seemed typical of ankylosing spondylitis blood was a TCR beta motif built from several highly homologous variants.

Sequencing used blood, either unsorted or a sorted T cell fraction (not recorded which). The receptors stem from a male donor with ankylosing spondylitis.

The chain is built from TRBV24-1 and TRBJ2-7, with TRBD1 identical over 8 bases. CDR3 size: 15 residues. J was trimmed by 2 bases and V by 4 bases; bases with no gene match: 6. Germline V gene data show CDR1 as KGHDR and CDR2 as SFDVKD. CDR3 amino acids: CATSDNTGGTYEQYF. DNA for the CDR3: TGTGCCACCAGTGACAATACAGGGGGGACCTACGAGCAGTACTTC.

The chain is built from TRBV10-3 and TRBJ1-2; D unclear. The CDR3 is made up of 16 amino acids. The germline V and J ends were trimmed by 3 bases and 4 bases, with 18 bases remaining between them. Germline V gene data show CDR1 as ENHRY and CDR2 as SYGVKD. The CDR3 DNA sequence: TGTGCCATCAGTGATGCTGGACGCCAGTTAGGCTATGGCTACACCTTC. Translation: CAISDAGRQLGYGYTF.

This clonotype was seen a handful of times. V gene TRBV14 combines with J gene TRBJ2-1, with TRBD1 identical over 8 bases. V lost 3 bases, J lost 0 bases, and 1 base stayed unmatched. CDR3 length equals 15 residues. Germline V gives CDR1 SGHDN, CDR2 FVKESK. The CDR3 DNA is TGTGCCAGCAGCCAGACAGGGGTCTCCTACAATGAGCAGTTCTTC. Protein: CASSQTGVSYNEQFF.

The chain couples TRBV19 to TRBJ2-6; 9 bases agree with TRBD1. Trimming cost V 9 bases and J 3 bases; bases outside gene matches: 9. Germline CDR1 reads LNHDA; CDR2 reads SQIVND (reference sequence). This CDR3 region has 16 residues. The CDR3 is CASGDRAGHGANVLTF. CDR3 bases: TGTGCCAGCGGGGACAGGGCAGGGCATGGGGCCAACGTCCTGACTTTC.

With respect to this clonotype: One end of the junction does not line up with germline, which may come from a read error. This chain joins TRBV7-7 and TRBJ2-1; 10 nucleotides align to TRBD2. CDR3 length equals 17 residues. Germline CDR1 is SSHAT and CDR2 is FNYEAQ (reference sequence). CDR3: CASSPEIGLAAYNEQFF. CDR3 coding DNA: TGTGCTAGCAGCCCAGAGATAGGACTAGCGGCCTACAATGAGCAGTTCTTC.